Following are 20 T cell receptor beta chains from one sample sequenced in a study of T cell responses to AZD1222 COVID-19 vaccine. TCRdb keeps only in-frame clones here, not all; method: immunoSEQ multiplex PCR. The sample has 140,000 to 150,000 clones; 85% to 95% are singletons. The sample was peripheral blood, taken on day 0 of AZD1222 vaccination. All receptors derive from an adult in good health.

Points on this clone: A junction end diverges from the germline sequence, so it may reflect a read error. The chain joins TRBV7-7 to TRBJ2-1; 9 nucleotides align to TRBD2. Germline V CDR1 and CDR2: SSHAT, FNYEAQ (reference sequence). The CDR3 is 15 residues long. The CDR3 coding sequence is TGTGCTAGCAGCTCGGGACTAGCTGTCTACAATGAGCAGTTCTTC. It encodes CASSSGLAVYNEQFF. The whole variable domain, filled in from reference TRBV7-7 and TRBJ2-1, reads GAGVSQSPRYKVTKRGQDVTLRCDPISSHATLYWYQQALGQGPEFLTYFNYEAQPDKSGLPSDRFSAERPEGSISTLTIQRTEQRDSAMYRCASSSGLAVYNEQFFGPGTRLTVL.

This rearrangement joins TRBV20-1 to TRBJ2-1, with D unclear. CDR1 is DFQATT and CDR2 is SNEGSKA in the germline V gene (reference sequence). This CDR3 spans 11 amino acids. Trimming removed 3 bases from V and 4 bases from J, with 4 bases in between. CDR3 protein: CSASIYNEQFF. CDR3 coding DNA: TGCAGTGCTAGTATTTACAATGAGCAGTTCTTC.

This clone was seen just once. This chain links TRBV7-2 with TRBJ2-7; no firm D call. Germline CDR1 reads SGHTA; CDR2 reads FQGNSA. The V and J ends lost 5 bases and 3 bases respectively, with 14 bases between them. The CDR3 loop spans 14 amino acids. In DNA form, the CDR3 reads TGTGCCAGCAGCCCTAAGCCCGGAGACTACGAGCAGTACTTC. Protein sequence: CASSPKPGDYEQYF.

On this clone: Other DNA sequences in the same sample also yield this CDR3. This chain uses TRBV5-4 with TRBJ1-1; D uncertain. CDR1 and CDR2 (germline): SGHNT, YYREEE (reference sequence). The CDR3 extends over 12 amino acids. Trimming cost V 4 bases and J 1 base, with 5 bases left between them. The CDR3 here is CASSRGNTEAFF. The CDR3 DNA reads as TGTGCCAGCAGCCGGGGGAACACTGAAGCTTTCTTT.

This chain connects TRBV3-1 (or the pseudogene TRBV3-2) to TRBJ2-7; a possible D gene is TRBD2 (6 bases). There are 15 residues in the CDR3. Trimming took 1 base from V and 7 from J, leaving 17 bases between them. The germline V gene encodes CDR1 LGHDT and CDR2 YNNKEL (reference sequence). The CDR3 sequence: CASSQGRGRLGEQYF. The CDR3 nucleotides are TGTGCCAGCAGCCAAGGGAGGGGCCGCCTTGGGGAGCAGTACTTC.

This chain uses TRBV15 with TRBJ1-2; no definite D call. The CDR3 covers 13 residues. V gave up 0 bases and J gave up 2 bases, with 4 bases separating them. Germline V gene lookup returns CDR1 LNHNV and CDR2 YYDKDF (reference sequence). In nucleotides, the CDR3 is TGTGCCACCAGCAGAGACTACAACTATGGCTACACCTTC. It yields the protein CATSRDYNYGYTF.

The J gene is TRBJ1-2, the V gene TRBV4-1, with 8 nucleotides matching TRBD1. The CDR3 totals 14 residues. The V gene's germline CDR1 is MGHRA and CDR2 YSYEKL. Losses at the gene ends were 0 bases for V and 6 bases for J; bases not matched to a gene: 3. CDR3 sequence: CASSQDRGRDGYTF. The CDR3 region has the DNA TGCGCCAGCAGCCAAGACAGGGGGCGCGATGGCTACACCTTC.

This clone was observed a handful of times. CDR3 protein: CASGEADRVHGYTF. The CDR3 DNA reads as TGTGCCAGTGGGGAGGCTGACAGGGTCCATGGCTACACCTTC. V usage is TRBV19 and J usage is TRBJ1-2, with 7 nucleotides matching TRBD1. CDR1 LNHDA and CDR2 SQIVND come from the germline V gene (reference sequence). With V trimmed by 8 bases and J by 6 bases, 12 bases remained unmatched. CDR3 length equals 14 residues.

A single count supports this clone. CDR3 nucleotide sequence: TGCAGCGTGGGACAGGGTCGTTACTATGAGCAGTTCTTC. Amino acid sequence: CSVGQGRYYEQFF. The chain joins TRBV29-1 to TRBJ2-1, with TRBD1 matching 9 bases. V shed 6 bases and J 8 bases; nucleotides not matched to a gene: 8. The germline gives CDR1 SQVTM, CDR2 ANQGSEA. The CDR3 runs to 13 residues.

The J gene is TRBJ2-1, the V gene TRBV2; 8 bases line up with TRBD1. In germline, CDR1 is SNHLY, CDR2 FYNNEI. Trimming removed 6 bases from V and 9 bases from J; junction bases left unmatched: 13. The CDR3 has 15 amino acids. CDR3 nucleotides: TGTGCCAGCAGCGTAGACAGGGGTGGGATCGGTGAGCAGTTCTTC. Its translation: CASSVDRGGIGEQFF.

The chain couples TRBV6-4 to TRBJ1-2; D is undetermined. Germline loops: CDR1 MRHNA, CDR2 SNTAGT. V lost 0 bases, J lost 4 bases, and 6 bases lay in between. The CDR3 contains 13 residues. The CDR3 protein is CASSDSTGYGYTF. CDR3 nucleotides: TGTGCCAGCAGTGACTCCACCGGCTATGGCTACACCTTC.

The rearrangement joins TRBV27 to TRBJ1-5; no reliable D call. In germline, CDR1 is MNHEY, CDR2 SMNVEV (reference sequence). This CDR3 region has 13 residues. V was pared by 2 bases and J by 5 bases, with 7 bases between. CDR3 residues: CASSLGDHQPQHF. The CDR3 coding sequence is TGTGCCAGCAGTTTAGGCGACCATCAGCCCCAGCATTTT.

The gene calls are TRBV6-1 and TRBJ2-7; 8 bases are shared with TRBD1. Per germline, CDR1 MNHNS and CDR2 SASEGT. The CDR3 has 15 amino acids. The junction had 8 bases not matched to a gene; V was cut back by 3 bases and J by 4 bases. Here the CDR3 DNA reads TGTGCCAGCAGTGACGGGACAGGCGGAACGTACGAGCAGTACTTC. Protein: CASSDGTGGTYEQYF.

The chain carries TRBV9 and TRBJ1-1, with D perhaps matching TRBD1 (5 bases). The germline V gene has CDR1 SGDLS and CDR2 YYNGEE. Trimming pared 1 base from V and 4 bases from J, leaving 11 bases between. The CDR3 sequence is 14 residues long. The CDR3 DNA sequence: TGTGCCAGCAGCGTAAGGGCAGGGCGCACTGAAGCTTTCTTT. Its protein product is CASSVRAGRTEAFF.

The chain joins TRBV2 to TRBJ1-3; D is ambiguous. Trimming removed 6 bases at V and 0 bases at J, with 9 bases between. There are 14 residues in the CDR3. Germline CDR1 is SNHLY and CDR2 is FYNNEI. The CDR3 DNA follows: TGTGCCAGCAGCCCGATTCTCTCTGGAAACACCATATATTTT. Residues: CASSPILSGNTIYF.

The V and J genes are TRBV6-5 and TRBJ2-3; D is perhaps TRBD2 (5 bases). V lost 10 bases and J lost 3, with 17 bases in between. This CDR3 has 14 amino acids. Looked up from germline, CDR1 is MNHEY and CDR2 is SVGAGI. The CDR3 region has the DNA TGTGCCACCTCGGTTGTTGGGGAGACAGATACGCAGTATTTT. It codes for CATSVVGETDTQYF.

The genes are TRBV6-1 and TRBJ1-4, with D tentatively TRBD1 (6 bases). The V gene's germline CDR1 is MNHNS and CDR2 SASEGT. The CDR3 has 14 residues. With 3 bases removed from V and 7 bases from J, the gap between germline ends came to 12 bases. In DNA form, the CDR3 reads TGTGCCAGCAGTGACCAGGGGTTGAGTGAAAAACTGTTTTTT. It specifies CASSDQGLSEKLFF.

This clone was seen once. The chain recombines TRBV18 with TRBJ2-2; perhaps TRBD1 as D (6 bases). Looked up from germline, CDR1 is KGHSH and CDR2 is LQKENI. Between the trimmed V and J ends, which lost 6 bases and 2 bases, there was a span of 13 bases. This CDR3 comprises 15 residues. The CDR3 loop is CASSLGTLNTGELFF. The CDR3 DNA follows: TGTGCCAGCTCCCTCGGGACACTAAACACCGGGGAGCTGTTTTTT. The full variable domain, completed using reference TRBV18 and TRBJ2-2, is NAGVMQNPRHLVRRRGQEARLRCSPMKGHSHVYWYRQLPEEGLKFMVYLQKENIIDESGMPKERFSAEFPKEGPSILRIQQVVRGDSAAYFCASSLGTLNTGELFFGEGSRLTVL.

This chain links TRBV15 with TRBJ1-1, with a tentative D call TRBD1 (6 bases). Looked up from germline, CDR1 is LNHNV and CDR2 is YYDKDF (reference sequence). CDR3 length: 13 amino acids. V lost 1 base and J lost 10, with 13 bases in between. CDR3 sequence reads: CATSRGGAGLAFF. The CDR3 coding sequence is TGTGCCACCAGCAGAGGGGGGGCAGGGCTAGCTTTCTTT. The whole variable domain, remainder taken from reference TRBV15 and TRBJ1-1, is DAMVIQNPRYQVTQFGKPVTLSCSQTLNHNVMYWYQQKSSQAPKLLFHYYDKDFNNEADTPDNFQSRRPNTSFCFLDIRSPGLGDTAMYLCATSRGGAGLAFFGQGTRLTVV.

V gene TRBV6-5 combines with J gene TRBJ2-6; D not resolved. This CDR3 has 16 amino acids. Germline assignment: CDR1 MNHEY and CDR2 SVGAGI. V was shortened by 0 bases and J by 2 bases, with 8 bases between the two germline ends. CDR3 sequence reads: CASSYSRAPGANVLTF. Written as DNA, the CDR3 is TGTGCCAGCAGTTACTCAAGGGCCCCTGGGGCCAACGTCCTGACTTTC.